This T cell receptor beta chain was recovered during a study of T cell responses to AZD1222 COVID-19 vaccine. General observations from the study: Reports say nearly half of spike-specific TCRs go after unmutated variant regions.

V was cut by 4 bases and J by 0 bases, with 12 bases left in between. The CDR3 covers 16 residues. Germline V lookup: CDR1 KGHSH, CDR2 LQKENI. Notes on this clone: Its antigen is not known.

The table came from immunoSEQ multiplex PCR; TCRdb's copy has only in-frame clones and leaves some out. The table records 90,000 to 140,000 clones, roughly 89% of them present only once. The chain employs TRBV18 and TRBJ1-4; D is unresolved. The TCR was taken from an adult who received the AZD1222 COVID-19 vaccine. Sequencing was performed on peripheral blood, taken 28 days after the second AZD1222 dose. This CDR3 is CASSLLDGATNEKLFF. CDR3 sequence (DNA): TGTGCCAGCTCACTTTTGGACGGTGCAACTAATGAAAAACTGTTTTTT. Filled out from reference TRBV18 and TRBJ1-4, the complete variable domain reads NAGVMQNPRHLVRRRGQEARLRCSPMKGHSHVYWYRQLPEEGLKFMVYLQKENIIDESGMPKERFSAEFPKEGPSILRIQQVVRGDSAAYFCASSLLDGATNEKLFFGSGTQLSVL.